A selection of T cell receptor beta chains follows, all from one sample in a study of early T cells in non-severe SARS-CoV-2 infection. One entry per CDR3 protein results from TCRdb running MiXCR on the 5' RACE reads. The profile shows more than 75,000 distinct CDR3 sequences, over 10% of them singletons. What was sequenced was whole blood. The receptors were gathered from an adult who was a healthcare worker with PCR-confirmed SARS-CoV-2 infection or an uninfected control (not recorded which). Both conserved end residues are part of each CDR3. D genes are given only for firm matches. Only part of the rows carry a size: once, few, many, or a class if the clone is expanded.

v_gene	j_gene	d_gene	abundance	CDR3aa	CDR3nt
TRBV11-3	TRBJ2-7	.	.	CASSLAGAHYEQYF	TGTGCCAGCAGCTTAGCTGGGGCCCATTACGAGCAGTACTTC
TRBV29-1	TRBJ2-1	TRBD1	few	CSVDPDAGGSYNEQFF	TGCAGCGTTGACCCCGACGCAGGGGGCTCCTACAATGAGCAGTTCTTC
TRBV28	TRBJ2-7	TRBD2	.	CASSLGSSGTYEQYF	TGTGCCAGCAGTTTAGGGTCTAGCGGTACCTACGAGCAGTACTTC
TRBV2	TRBJ1-2	.	.	CASSTGTYGGYTF	TGTGCCAGCAGCACCGGGACCTACGGGGGCTACACCTTC
TRBV29-1	TRBJ2-1	.	.	CSVGSWRRSYNEQFF	TGCAGCGTAGGGTCTTGGCGCCGCTCCTACAATGAGCAGTTCTTC
TRBV6-5	TRBJ1-6	.	.	CASSYSGQSYNSPLHF	TGTGCCAGCAGTTACTCGGGGCAGTCTTATAATTCACCCCTCCACTTT
TRBV3-1	TRBJ2-1	.	.	CASGRELGSYPKDNEQFF	TGTGCCAGCGGCAGGGAACTCGGAAGCTACCCAAAGGACAATGAGCAGTTCTTC
TRBV7-2	TRBJ2-7	.	.	CASSFERLSSYEQYF	TGTGCCAGCAGCTTCGAACGGCTAAGCTCCTACGAGCAGTACTTC
TRBV20-1	TRBJ2-2	TRBD2	.	CSARVPTSGGTGELFF	TGCAGTGCTAGAGTCCCGACTAGCGGGGGCACCGGGGAGCTGTTTTTT
TRBV20-1	TRBJ2-5	TRBD2	.	CSASPGLVGETQYF	TGCAGTGCTAGTCCTGGACTAGTCGGGGAGACCCAGTACTTC
TRBV27	TRBJ1-1	TRBD1	many	CASSGWTGENPEAFF	TGTGCCAGCAGCGGGTGGACAGGGGAGAATCCTGAAGCTTTCTTT